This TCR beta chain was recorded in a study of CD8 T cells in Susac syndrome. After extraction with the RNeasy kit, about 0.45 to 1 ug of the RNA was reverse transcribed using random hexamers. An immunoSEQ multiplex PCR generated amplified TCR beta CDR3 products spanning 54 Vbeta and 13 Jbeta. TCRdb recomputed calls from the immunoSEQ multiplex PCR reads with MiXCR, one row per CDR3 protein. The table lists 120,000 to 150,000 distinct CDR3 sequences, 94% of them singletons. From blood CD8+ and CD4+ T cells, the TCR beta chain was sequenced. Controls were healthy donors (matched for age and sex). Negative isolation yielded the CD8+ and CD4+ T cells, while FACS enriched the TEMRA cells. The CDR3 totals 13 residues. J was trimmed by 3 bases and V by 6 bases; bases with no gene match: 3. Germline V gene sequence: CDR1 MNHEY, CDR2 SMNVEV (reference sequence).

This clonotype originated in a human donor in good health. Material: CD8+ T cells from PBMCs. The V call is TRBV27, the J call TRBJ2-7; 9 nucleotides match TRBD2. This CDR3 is CASRTSGDYEQYF. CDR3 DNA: TGTGCCAGCAGGACTAGCGGCGACTACGAGCAGTACTTC.